This TCR beta chain was sequenced for a study of cytomegalovirus exposure and HLA in healthy donors. At the level of the study: It was reported in a later analysis that the same platform had been used for the approximately 110 validation repertoires as for the roughly 670 first-cohort repertoires. Points from the study as a whole: It was reportedly the case that the classifier diagnosed cytomegalovirus status with high specificity and sensitivity. Cytomegalovirus association was listed for approximately 150 TCR beta chains. For most TCR sequences rarity was the rule, although some public TCRs occurred in many donors.

The CDR3 runs to 14 residues. Germline CDR1 SGHKS, CDR2 YYEKEE (reference sequence). Trimming left V 2 bases short and J 2 bases short, with 11 bases between. As regards this clone: Its target is not known.

Assay: immunoSEQ multiplex PCR; the TCRdb copy retains only in-frame clones and omits some. Of some 170,000 clones in the sample, around 86% were seen once. The clonotype originates from a man between 18 and 29 years old in good health and CMV-seropositive. Sequenced sample: PBMCs. The V call is TRBV5-5, the J call TRBJ2-7, with TRBD2 as a possible D gene (5 bases). The CDR3 region has the DNA TGTGCCAGCAGCTTACTACTAGAGCCCTACGAGCAGTACTTC. It encodes CASSLLLEPYEQYF.